These T cell receptor beta chains were read from a single sample in a study of blood T cell repertoires in COVID-19. The protocol was immunoSEQ multiplex PCR, while the TCRdb copy is restricted to in-frame clones and leaves out a portion. This sample has fewer than 150,000 clones, with about 74% found just once. Sequenced sample: peripheral blood. These receptors all stem from a man aged 70-80 years with acute or convalescent COVID-19. Each CDR3 is given with its conserved first and last residue. A D gene is named only where the DNA matches it firmly. Clone size is given for some rows only: seen once, a few or many times, or a class if the clone is expanded.

j_gene,v_gene,abundance,d_gene,CDR3nt,CDR3aa
TRBJ1-5,TRBV19,.,.,TGTGCCAGTGCGGGGCTTGGCAATCAGCCCCAGCATTTT,CASAGLGNQPQHF
TRBJ2-2,TRBV4-2,few,TRBD2,TGTGCCAGCAGCCAGATCTCCGCTAGCGGGATAGGTAGTTCAACCGGGGAGCTGTTTTTT,CASSQISASGIGSSTGELFF
TRBJ2-6,TRBV28,.,.,TGTGCCAGCAGTTCCCGGGACTCTGGGGCCAACGTCCTGACTTTC,CASSSRDSGANVLTF
TRBJ1-4,TRBV19,few,.,TGTGCCAGTAGTTACAGGTTCAGAGATGCAACTAATGAAAAACTGTTTTTT,CASSYRFRDATNEKLFF
TRBJ2-1,TRBV5-1,.,TRBD2,TGCGCCAGCAGCTCAGCTGGGGGGGTAAACAATGAGCAGTTCTTC,CASSSAGGVNNEQFF
TRBJ2-1,TRBV7-2,.,.,TGTGCCAGCAGCTTGGCGGGTACTAGCTCCTACAATGAGCAGTTCTTC,CASSLAGTSSYNEQFF
TRBJ2-5,TRBV18,.,TRBD2,TGTGCCAGCTCATCGGGGACTAGCGGGAGAGGGGAGACCCAGTACTTC,CASSSGTSGRGETQYF
TRBJ2-3,TRBV5-1,few,TRBD1,TGCGCCAGCAGCTTGGACAGGGGGCCAGATACGCAGTATTTT,CASSLDRGPDTQYF
TRBJ2-6,TRBV15,.,.,TGTGCCACCAGCACCGACAACTCTGGGGCCAACGTCCTGACTTTC,CATSTDNSGANVLTF
TRBJ2-1,TRBV7-6,.,.,TGTGCCAGCAGCTTAGCGCGTACCGACGCGGATGAGCAGTTCTTC,CASSLARTDADEQFF
TRBJ1-2,TRBV5-8,.,TRBD1,TGTGCCAGCAGTATCGAATATTTCGACAGGGGGTGGAATGGCTACACCTTC,CASSIEYFDRGWNGYTF
TRBJ1-4,TRBV19,.,.,TGTGCCAGTACCCCTCAGGGGTTGCGTGAAAAACTGTTTTTT,CASTPQGLREKLFF
TRBJ2-5,TRBV13,.,TRBD2,TGTGCCAGCAGCTTCCTCCTAGCGGGAGAGGAGACCCAGTACTTC,CASSFLLAGEETQYF
TRBJ2-7,TRBV6-5,.,.,TGTGCCAGCAGTTACTCGAGACAGGAGAACTACGAGCAGTACTTC,CASSYSRQENYEQYF
TRBJ1-2,TRBV3-1/TRBV3-2,once,TRBD1,TGTGCCAGCAGCCAAGGAATCGACAGGGGGCTTCGGGGCTACACCTTC,CASSQGIDRGLRGYTF
TRBJ2-3,TRBV7-6,once,.,TGTGCCAGCAGCTTAGAAGGAGCAGGGGTCGCAGATACGCAGTATTTT,CASSLEGAGVADTQYF
TRBJ2-1,TRBV4-1,.,TRBD2,TGCGCCAGCAGCGGGGGAGCTAGCGGGGTTCGCTCCTACAATGAGCAGTTCTTC,CASSGGASGVRSYNEQFF
TRBJ2-7,TRBV7-8,.,TRBD2,TGTGCCAGCAGTCGAGCCGGGACTAGCGGGGCCTACGAGCAGTACTTC,CASSRAGTSGAYEQYF
TRBJ2-5,TRBV9,.,TRBD2,TGTGCCAGCAGCGTGGGCAGCGGGGGCCAAGAGACCCAGTACTTC,CASSVGSGGQETQYF
TRBJ2-5,TRBV9,.,.,TGTGCCAGCAGCCCTAGGGGGAGCCAGGGAACCCAGTACTTC,CASSPRGSQGTQYF
TRBJ2-1,TRBV7-3,.,TRBD2,TGTGCCAGCAGCCCGAGCGGGGGGGCCTACAATGAGCAGTTCTTC,CASSPSGGAYNEQFF
TRBJ1-1,TRBV29-1,few,.,TGCAGCGTTGGGGGGGAATTCGTGGGTGGCACTGAAGCTTTCTTT,CSVGGEFVGGTEAFF
TRBJ2-7,TRBV7-8,.,.,TGTGCCAGCAGCCTCGTTGGGGGGTTTCGGTCCTACGAGCAGTACTTC,CASSLVGGFRSYEQYF
TRBJ2-1,TRBV6-1,.,.,TGTGCCAGCAGTGAAATGGTTTCTAGCCCCCCTAGGTTTGGGTTCTTC,CASSEMVSSPPRFGFF
TRBJ1-5,TRBV3-1/TRBV3-2,once,.,TGTGCCAGCAGCCCAGGGGAGGGGAAGTTAAAGCAGCCCCAGCATTTT,CASSPGEGKLKQPQHF
TRBJ2-1,TRBV5-6,.,TRBD2,TGTGCCAGCAGCCGATCCTTCTCGGGGGGGCCAGGATATGAGCAGTTCTTC,CASSRSFSGGPGYEQFF
TRBJ1-2,TRBV3-1/TRBV3-2,.,.,TGTGCCAGCAGCCAAGGTTCAGGAGGTCGGGGTGGCTACACCTTC,CASSQGSGGRGGYTF